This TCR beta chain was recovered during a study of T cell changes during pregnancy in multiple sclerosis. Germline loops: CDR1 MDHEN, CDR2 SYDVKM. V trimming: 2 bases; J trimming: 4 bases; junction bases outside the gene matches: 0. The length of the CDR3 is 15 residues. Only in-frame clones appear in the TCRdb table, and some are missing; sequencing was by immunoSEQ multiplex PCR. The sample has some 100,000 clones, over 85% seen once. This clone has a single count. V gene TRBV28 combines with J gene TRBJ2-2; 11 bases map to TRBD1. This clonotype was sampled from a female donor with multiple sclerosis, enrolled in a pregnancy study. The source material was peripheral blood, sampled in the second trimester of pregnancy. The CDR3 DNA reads TGTGCCAGCAGTTTAGGGACAGGGGGCACCGGGGAGCTGTTTTTT. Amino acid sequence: CASSLGTGGTGELFF.